This T cell receptor (beta chain) originates from a study of identical twins. TCRdb re-called the 5' RACE reads with MiXCR, one entry per CDR3 protein. The data show under 800,000 distinct CDR3 sequences, with roughly 20% seen just once and 4.3% held by the top ten. These data were also reused for a study on T cells expressing NK-cell markers. That paper states: In six donors, dominant NKG2C+ clonotypes were roughly 1.0-7.0% of CD8+ T cells.

The clonotype originates from a woman between 18 and 29 years old in good health. Material for sequencing was PBMCs.

The CDR3: CASSQLRDDNEQFF. CDR3 nucleotides: TGCGCCAGCAGCCAACTTCGGGATGACAATGAGCAGTTCTTC. The chain links TRBV4-3 to TRBJ2-1, with a possible D match to TRBD2 (5 bases). The V end was cut by 2 bases, the J end by 5 bases, with 10 bases between. There are 14 residues in the CDR3. CDR1 and CDR2 (germline): LGHNA, YSLEER.